Each of the 27 T cell receptor beta chains below was sequenced from the same sample in a study of PD-1 blockade in classical Hodgkin lymphoma. Specified time point: cycle 4 day 1 (C4D1), after less than seven weeks of nivolumab. In every patient, relapse followed autologous stem cell transplantation, while exposure to brentuximab vedotin differed. TCRdb's table, derived via immunoSEQ multiplex PCR, lists solely in-frame clones and lacks some. The table shows about 64,000 clones, with roughly 92% occurring only once. The source was peripheral blood mononuclear cells (PBMCs), collected before the fourth cycle of nivolumab. The receptors originated from a human donor with classical Hodgkin lymphoma.

The chain uses TRBV28 and TRBJ2-1, with TRBD2 as a possible D gene (6 bases). Trimming stripped 7 bases from V and 6 bases from J, with 13 bases between. The germline CDR1 and CDR2 sequences are MDHEN and SYDVKM. This CDR3 is built from 13 residues. For the CDR3, the DNA is TGTGCCAGCACCTGGAGGGCCGGCAATGAGCAGTTCTTC. Its protein product is CASTWRAGNEQFF. The full variable domain, completed using reference TRBV28 and TRBJ2-1, is DVKVTQSSRYLVKRTGEKVFLECVQDMDHENMFWYRQDPGLGLRLIYFSYDVKMKEKGDIPEGYSVSREKKERFSLILESASTNQTSMYLCASTWRAGNEQFFGPGTRLTVL.

The V call is TRBV19, the J call TRBJ1-1; D ambiguous. The CDR3 has 11 amino acids. Germline V gene sequence: CDR1 LNHDA, CDR2 SQIVND (reference sequence). V was trimmed by 11 bases and J by 5 bases, leaving 12 bases between them. This chain's CDR3 is CAPSLGTEAFF. The CDR3 DNA follows: TGTGCCCCCAGTCTGGGTACTGAAGCTTTCTTT.

The chain has TRBV10-3 and TRBJ2-7; D gene uncertain. Germline lookup yields CDR1 ENHRY and CDR2 SYGVKD. V was clipped by 3 bases and J by 2 bases, with 2 bases between them. This CDR3 region has 11 residues. In DNA form, the CDR3 reads TGTGCCATCAGTGATACCTACGAGCAGTACTTC. It is translated as CAISDTYEQYF.

The V gene is TRBV7-3, the J gene TRBJ2-3, with 11 positions matching TRBD2. With 5 bases clipped from V and 0 bases from J, the junction kept 4 bases outside the gene matches. CDR3 size: 16 residues. In germline, CDR1 is SGHTA, CDR2 FQGTGA. The CDR3 loop is CASSPRLAGSTDTQYF. CDR3 DNA sequence: TGTGCCAGCAGCCCCCGACTAGCGGGAAGCACAGATACGCAGTATTTT. The full variable domain, completed using reference TRBV7-3 and TRBJ2-3, is GAGVSQTPSNKVTEKGKYVELRCDPISGHTALYWYRQSLGQGPEFLIYFQGTGAADDSGLPNDRFFAVRPEGSVSTLKIQRTERGDSAVYLCASSPRLAGSTDTQYFGPGTRLTVL.

CDR3 region: CASSSQGRSYEQYF. The DNA for the CDR3 is TGTGCCAGCAGTTCCCAGGGACGCTCCTACGAGCAGTACTTC. The chain links TRBV27 to TRBJ2-7; D may be TRBD1 or TRBD2 (5 bases each). The V end was cut by 4 bases, the J end by 0 bases, with 10 bases between. Germline assignment: CDR1 MNHEY and CDR2 SMNVEV (reference sequence). The CDR3 is 14 amino acids.

This chain joins TRBV5-1 and TRBJ2-3; D is unresolved. V lost 3 bases and J lost 0, with 8 bases in between. The germline V gene has CDR1 SGHRS and CDR2 YFSETQ. CDR3 length: 14 residues. CDR3 nucleotides: TGCGCCAGCAGCTCGGGCCCTAGCACAGATACGCAGTATTTT. Its protein is CASSSGPSTDTQYF.

The chain links TRBV28 to TRBJ1-1, with no clear D. Germline V CDR1 and CDR2: MDHEN, SYDVKM. V dropped 5 bases and J dropped 2 bases, with 12 bases sitting between them. The CDR3 spans 14 residues. The chain's CDR3 is CASSPQDVNTEAFF. In DNA, the CDR3 is TGTGCCAGCAGTCCCCAGGATGTAAACACTGAAGCTTTCTTT.

V gene TRBV5-4 combines with J gene TRBJ2-5; 11 bases fit TRBD2. The junction had 9 bases not matched to a gene; V was cut back by 3 bases and J by 5 bases. The CDR3 runs to 16 residues. Germline V gives CDR1 SGHNT, CDR2 YYREEE (reference sequence). The CDR3 DNA reads TGTGCCAGCAGCTCAAGACTAGCGGGAACGTGGGAGACCCAGTACTTC. It encodes CASSSRLAGTWETQYF.

This rearrangement joins TRBV6-5 to TRBJ2-1; 10 bases align to TRBD2. The CDR3 consists of 15 residues. Trimming took 6 bases from V and 9 from J; bases not matched to a gene: 11. Per the germline V gene, CDR1 is MNHEY and CDR2 is SVGAGI. The CDR3 here is CASSRTSGKFPEQFF. The CDR3 DNA reads TGTGCCAGCAGCCGCACTAGCGGGAAGTTTCCTGAGCAGTTCTTC.

The genes are TRBV30 and TRBJ2-2; TRBD2 is a possible D gene (5 bases). This CDR3 contains 15 residues. The germline CDR1 and CDR2 sequences are GTSNPN and SVGIG (reference sequence). V gave up 2 bases and J gave up 4 bases, with 14 bases separating them. The CDR3 sequence: CAWSHDYLATGELFF. CDR3 nucleotide sequence: TGTGCCTGGAGTCACGACTACCTGGCCACCGGGGAGCTGTTTTTT.

This clone was detected once. The rearrangement joins TRBV27 to TRBJ1-6; 8 positions match TRBD1. Germline CDR1 MNHEY, CDR2 SMNVEV (reference sequence). Trimming took 5 bases from V and 14 from J; bases not matched to a gene: 23. This CDR3 is 18 amino acids long. The CDR3 loop reads CASSVIGPRDRPMGSLHF. CDR3 sequence (DNA): TGTGCCAGCAGTGTAATAGGACCCCGGGACAGGCCTATGGGATCCCTCCACTTT.

The chain carries TRBV28 and TRBJ2-7, with 7 bases identical to TRBD1. Germline V lookup: CDR1 MDHEN, CDR2 SYDVKM. V shed 5 bases and J 1 base; nucleotides not matched to a gene: 11. There are 16 residues in the CDR3. In nucleotides, the CDR3 is TGTGCCAGCAGTCCAAGTACCGGGACAGTTTCCTACGAGCAGTACTTC. Translation: CASSPSTGTVSYEQYF.

For the CDR3, the DNA is TGTGCCAGCAGTGATGGGCAGTTTAATGAAAAACTGTTTTTT. This gives the protein CASSDGQFNEKLFF. This chain joins TRBV2 and TRBJ1-4; no reliable D call. V lost 3 bases and J 4 bases, leaving 9 bases between the germline ends. The CDR3 covers 14 residues. Germline loops: CDR1 SNHLY, CDR2 FYNNEI.

The CDR3 reads CASSSAERFRDEQYF. In DNA, the CDR3 is TGTGCCAGCAGTTCTGCGGAGAGGTTTCGGGACGAGCAGTACTTC. J is TRBJ2-7 and V is TRBV28, with D uncertain. V lost 4 bases, J lost 5 bases, and 18 bases lay in between. Germline CDR1 and CDR2: MDHEN and SYDVKM. This CDR3 contains 15 residues.

The chain uses TRBV5-6 and TRBJ1-5; D is uncertain. The length of the CDR3 is 14 residues. Trimming stripped 5 bases from V and 2 bases from J, with 11 bases between. Germline loops: CDR1 SGHDT, CDR2 YYEEEE. The CDR3 spells CASSDGPGNQPQHF. The DNA of the CDR3 is TGTGCCAGCAGTGATGGTCCGGGCAATCAGCCCCAGCATTTT.

This clone has just one count. The V gene is TRBV2, the J gene TRBJ2-5; 7 bases line up with TRBD1. The CDR3 has 17 amino acids. V lost 4 bases, J lost 2 bases, and 13 bases stayed unmatched. CDR1 and CDR2 (germline): SNHLY, FYNNEI. The CDR3 sequence is CASSVANEGARQETQYF. The CDR3 DNA sequence: TGTGCCAGCAGTGTAGCGAACGAGGGGGCGAGACAAGAGACCCAGTACTTC.

The chain couples TRBV5-1 to TRBJ2-5; 8 positions agree with TRBD2. CDR1 and CDR2 (germline): SGHRS, YFSETQ. Unmatched junction bases numbered 3, after V lost 0 bases and J lost 2 bases. The CDR3 contains 15 residues. Written as DNA, the CDR3 is TGCGCCAGCAGCTTGGGTGCTAGCGGGCAAGAGACCCAGTACTTC. This gives the protein CASSLGASGQETQYF.

The chain links TRBV2 to TRBJ2-1; 13 bases map to TRBD2. This CDR3 has 14 residues. V was clipped by 6 bases and J by 7 bases; unmatched bases: 3. Germline loops: CDR1 SNHLY, CDR2 FYNNEI. The CDR3 DNA reads TGTGCCAGCAGGGGACTAGCGGGACGGAATGAGCAGTTCTTC. Its translation is CASRGLAGRNEQFF.

The CDR3 reads CASSPAPRTGGGYTF. For the CDR3, the DNA is TGCGCCAGCAGCCCCGCACCGCGAACCGGGGGTGGCTACACCTTC. The chain combines TRBV5-1 with TRBJ1-2; tentative D call: TRBD1 (5 bases). This CDR3 has 15 residues. V was trimmed by 4 bases and J by 7 bases, leaving 20 bases between them. Per germline, CDR1 SGHRS and CDR2 YFSETQ.

The chain carries TRBV5-5 and TRBJ2-3; D remains ambiguous. In germline, CDR1 is SGHKS, CDR2 YYEKEE (reference sequence). This CDR3 spans 13 amino acids. V lost 1 base to trimming and J lost 2 bases, with 5 bases between them. The CDR3 bases are TGTGCCAGCAGCTTGCTATCCACAGATACGCAGTATTTT. Encoded protein: CASSLLSTDTQYF.

The chain carries TRBV27 and TRBJ2-2, with D unresolved. V was trimmed by 0 bases and J by 7 bases, leaving 9 bases between them. CDR3 length: 14 residues. From germline, CDR1 is MNHEY and CDR2 SMNVEV (reference sequence). The CDR3 here is CASSLSALGGELFF. The CDR3 DNA sequence: TGTGCCAGCAGTTTATCGGCCTTAGGCGGGGAGCTGTTTTTT.

V usage is TRBV19 and J usage is TRBJ2-2; no clear D. This CDR3 region has 15 residues. The V end lost 5 bases, the J end lost 0 bases, and 10 bases lay between the germline ends. Germline CDR1 and CDR2: LNHDA and SQIVND (reference sequence). The CDR3 region is CASSPPASNTGELFF. The CDR3, as DNA: TGTGCCAGTAGTCCCCCAGCTTCGAACACCGGGGAGCTGTTTTTT.

This chain connects TRBV18 to TRBJ2-3; TRBD1 might be the D (5 bases). V lost 2 bases, J lost 11 bases, and 14 bases lay in between. Germline-derived CDR1 and CDR2 are KGHSH and LQKENI. The CDR3 is 13 residues long. The CDR3 here is CASSPSITGEQYF. The CDR3 DNA reads as TGTGCCAGCTCACCAAGTATAACAGGAGAGCAGTATTTT.

V and J are TRBV6-4 and TRBJ2-2; no firm D call. CDR3 length equals 14 residues. Germline assignment: CDR1 MRHNA and CDR2 SNTAGT. Deletions cut 3 bases from V and 2 bases from J, with 7 bases between. DNA for the CDR3: TGTGCCAGCAGTGAGGACCTCAACACCGGGGAGCTGTTTTTT. This encodes CASSEDLNTGELFF.

This clone was observed a handful of times. The chain uses TRBV28 and TRBJ1-5; no clear D gene. The germline V and J ends were trimmed by 6 bases and 0 bases, with 12 bases remaining between them. The CDR3 spans 15 residues. Germline V CDR1 and CDR2: MDHEN, SYDVKM. The chain's CDR3 is CASRGKSTSNQPQHF. CDR3 DNA: TGTGCCAGCAGGGGGAAGTCCACTAGCAATCAGCCCCAGCATTTT.

The rearrangement joins TRBV5-1 to TRBJ1-2; tentatively, D is TRBD1 (5 bases). CDR1 SGHRS and CDR2 YFSETQ come from the germline V gene. The V gene lost 4 bases and the J gene lost 1 base, with 14 bases spanning the gap. The CDR3 has 15 amino acids. The CDR3 protein is CASSLNQGNNYGYTF. In nucleotides, the CDR3 is TGCGCCAGCAGCCTGAACCAGGGTAATAACTATGGCTACACCTTC.

This chain uses TRBV4-1 with TRBJ2-1, with 13 bases identical to TRBD2. CDR1 is MGHRA, CDR2 YSYEKL, per germline. J was trimmed by 4 bases and V by 5 bases; bases with no gene match: 8. The CDR3 loop spans 17 amino acids. This chain's CDR3 is CASSGTTSGRVYNEQFF. The CDR3, as DNA: TGCGCCAGCAGCGGAACTACTAGCGGGAGGGTGTACAATGAGCAGTTCTTC.